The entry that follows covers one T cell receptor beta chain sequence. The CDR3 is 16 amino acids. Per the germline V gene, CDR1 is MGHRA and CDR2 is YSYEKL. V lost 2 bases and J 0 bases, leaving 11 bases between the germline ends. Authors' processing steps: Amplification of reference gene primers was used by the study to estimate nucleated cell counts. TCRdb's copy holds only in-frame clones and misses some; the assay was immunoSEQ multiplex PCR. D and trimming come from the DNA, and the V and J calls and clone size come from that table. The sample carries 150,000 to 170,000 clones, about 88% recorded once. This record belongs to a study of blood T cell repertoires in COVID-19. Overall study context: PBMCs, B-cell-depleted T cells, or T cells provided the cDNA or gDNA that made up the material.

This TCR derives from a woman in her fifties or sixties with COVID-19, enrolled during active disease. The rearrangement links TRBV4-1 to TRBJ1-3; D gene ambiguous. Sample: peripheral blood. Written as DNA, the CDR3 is TGCGCCAGCAGCCAATATTCAACGAGCTCTGGAAACACCATATATTTT. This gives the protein CASSQYSTSSGNTIYF.